This entry lists 9 T cell receptor beta chains sequenced from one sample in a study of blood T cell repertoires in COVID-19. Libraries were prepared by immunoSEQ multiplex PCR; TCRdb keeps only in-frame clonotypes and omits some of them. The sample lists fewer than 200,000 clones, approximately 84% occurring once. Sample: peripheral blood. The receptors here all came from a man between 35 and 55 years old with acute or convalescent COVID-19.

As concerns this clone: Within the sample, other DNA sequences also encode this same CDR3. V and J are TRBV18 and TRBJ2-7; 9 bases are shared with TRBD1. The CDR3 runs 14 residues. The germline V gene has CDR1 KGHSH and CDR2 LQKENI. V lost 3 bases to trimming and J lost 3 bases; unmatched junction nucleotides: 3. The DNA of the CDR3 is TGTGCCAGCTCACCGGGACAGGGCAGCTACGAGCAGTACTTC. Its protein product is CASSPGQGSYEQYF.

This clone was seen only once. Here the CDR3 DNA reads TGTGCCAGCAGCTTATCGCCGGGGACAGGGGAGAACTATGGCTACACCTTC. Translating gives CASSLSPGTGENYGYTF. V and J are TRBV7-8 and TRBJ1-2, with TRBD1 matching over 10 bases. The CDR3 runs to 17 residues. Losses at the gene ends were 2 bases for V and 2 bases for J; bases not matched to a gene: 8. Germline CDR1 is SGHVS and CDR2 is FQNEAQ.

As DNA, the CDR3 is TGTGCCAGCAGTCGGCAGGCTAACTATGGCTACACCTTC. It is translated as CASSRQANYGYTF. The chain employs TRBV7-8 and TRBJ1-2; D call uncertain. The germline V gene encodes CDR1 SGHVS and CDR2 FQNEAQ. The CDR3 consists of 13 residues. The V and J ends lost 6 bases and 0 bases respectively, with 8 bases between them.

V and J are TRBV11-2 and TRBJ1-2; the D is unclear. The germline V gene has CDR1 SGHAT and CDR2 FQNNGV. V lost 1 base and J 8 bases, leaving 14 bases between the germline ends. CDR3 size: 14 residues. As DNA, the CDR3 is TGTGCCAGCAGCTTAGTAGCGGAAAGTGGGGGCTACACCTTC. This codes for CASSLVAESGGYTF.

This rearrangement joins TRBV7-2 to TRBJ1-4; D unclear. This CDR3 has 12 residues. V lost 5 bases, J lost 8 bases, and 9 bases lay in between. Germline lookup yields CDR1 SGHTA and CDR2 FQGNSA. The CDR3 DNA follows: TGTGCCAGCAGCCAGAACCCAGAAAAACTGTTTTTT. This sequence encodes CASSQNPEKLFF.

This clone showed up just once. J is TRBJ1-2 and V is TRBV19, with 8 bases aligning to TRBD1. Per the germline V gene, CDR1 is LNHDA and CDR2 is SQIVND (reference sequence). The CDR3 covers 12 residues. Losses at the gene ends were 8 bases for V and 7 bases for J; bases not matched to a gene: 6. CDR3 amino acids: CASEQGVGGYTF. CDR3 sequence (DNA): TGTGCCAGTGAACAGGGGGTTGGTGGCTACACCTTC.

J is TRBJ1-5 and V is TRBV5-5; 10 bases agree with TRBD1. V trimming: 2 bases; J trimming: 7 bases; junction bases outside the gene matches: 15. CDR3 length: 18 residues. The germline CDR1 and CDR2 sequences are SGHKS and YYEKEE (reference sequence). The CDR3 nucleotides are TGTGCCAGCAGCTTACGGACCTCGACAGGGGGCTTGGCCCAGCCCCAGCATTTT. Translation gives CASSLRTSTGGLAQPQHF.

The genes are TRBV18 and TRBJ2-4, with D possibly being TRBD2 (5 bases). CDR3 length: 16 residues. Germline loops: CDR1 KGHSH, CDR2 LQKENI. The germline V and J ends were trimmed by 3 bases and 8 bases, with 20 bases remaining between them. The DNA for the CDR3 is TGTGCCAGCTCACCCCGGACCAGCGGTTCTTTGGACATTCAGTACTTC. This codes for CASSPRTSGSLDIQYF.

The chain has TRBV5-1 and TRBJ1-3, with D unclear. Germline assignment: CDR1 SGHRS and CDR2 YFSETQ. V shed 4 bases and J shed 0 bases, with 14 bases lying between them. This CDR3 comprises 16 residues. CDR3 in amino acids: CASSPGGGSSGNTIYF. CDR3 DNA sequence: TGCGCCAGCAGCCCGGGCGGTGGGAGCTCTGGAAACACCATATATTTT.